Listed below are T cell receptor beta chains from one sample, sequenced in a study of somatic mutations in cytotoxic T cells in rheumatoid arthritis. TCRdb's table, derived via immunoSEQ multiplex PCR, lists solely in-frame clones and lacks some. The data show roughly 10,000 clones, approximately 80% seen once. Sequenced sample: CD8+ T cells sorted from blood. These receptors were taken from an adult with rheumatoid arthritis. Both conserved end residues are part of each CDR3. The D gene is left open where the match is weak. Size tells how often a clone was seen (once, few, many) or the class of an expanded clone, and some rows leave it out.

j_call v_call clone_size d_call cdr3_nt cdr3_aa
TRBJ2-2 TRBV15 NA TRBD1 TGTGCCACCAGCAGAGGGACAGGGGACACCGGGGAGCTGTTTTTT CATSRGTGDTGELFF
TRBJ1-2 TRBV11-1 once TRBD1 TGTGCCAGCAGCTTAGACGGACAGGGGGCTATCTATGGCTACACCTTC CASSLDGQGAIYGYTF
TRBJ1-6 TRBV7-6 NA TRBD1 TGTGCCAGCAGGCCCCAGGGGGGTTCACCCCTCCACTTT CASRPQGGSPLHF
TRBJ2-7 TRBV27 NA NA TGTGCCAGCAGTTTAAAACCAGGAGCCTACGAGCAGTACTTC CASSLKPGAYEQYF
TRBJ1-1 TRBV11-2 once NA TGTGCCAGCAGCTTTAGGGACGAGGCTTTCTTT CASSFRDEAFF
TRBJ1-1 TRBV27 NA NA TGTGCCAGCAGTCCTCCCCCGGGCAGCTGGGTAGAGGCTGAAGCTTTTTTT CASSPPPGSWVEAEAFF
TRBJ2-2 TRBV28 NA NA TGTGCCAGTCGTCGGGCCACCGGGGAGCTGTTTTTT CASRRATGELFF
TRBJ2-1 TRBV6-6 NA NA TGTGCCAGCAGTCGTGGACCGCGCATTGATCTGGATGAGCAGTTCTTC CASSRGPRIDLDEQFF
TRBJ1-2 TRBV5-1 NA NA TGCGCCAGCAGCCCCGATGGCCGCGCCTTGGATGGCTACACCTTC CASSPDGRALDGYTF
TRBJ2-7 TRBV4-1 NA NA TGCGCCAGCAGCCCCCTGCACCCCAGCTACGAGCAGTACTTC CASSPLHPSYEQYF
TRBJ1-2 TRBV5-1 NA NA TGCGCCAGCAGCTTTGGACGGATGGATGGCTACACCTTC CASSFGRMDGYTF
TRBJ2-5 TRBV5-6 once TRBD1 TGTGCCAGCAGCGGGACAGGGGGCGTTGAAACCCAACAAGAGACCCAGTACTTC CASSGTGGVETQQETQYF
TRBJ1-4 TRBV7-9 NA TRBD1 TGTGCCAGCAGACACCGGGACAGCCTTAATGAAAAACTGTTTTTT CASRHRDSLNEKLFF
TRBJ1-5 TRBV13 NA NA TGTGCCAGCAGCTTAGGGAGGGGCAGCCCAGAGCCCCAGCATTTT CASSLGRGSPEPQHF
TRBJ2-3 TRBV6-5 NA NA TGTGCCAGCAGTCCAACAGGCACAGATACGCAGTATTTT CASSPTGTDTQYF
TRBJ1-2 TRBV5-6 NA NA TGTGCCAGCAGCTCGGGGGACTATGGCTACACCTTC CASSSGDYGYTF
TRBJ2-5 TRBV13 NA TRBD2 TGTGCCAGCAGCTTATTGGGTAGCGGGGGGGCCGGATCGGAGACCCAGTACTTC CASSLLGSGGAGSETQYF
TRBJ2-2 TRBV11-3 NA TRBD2 TGTGCCAGCAGCTCGACTAGCACCTTGAACACCGGGGAGCTGTTTTTT CASSSTSTLNTGELFF
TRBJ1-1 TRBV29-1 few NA TGCAGCGTTGAAGCGGGGGGGAACACTGAAGCTTTCTTT CSVEAGGNTEAFF
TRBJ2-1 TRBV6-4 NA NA TGTGCCAGCAGTGACTCGGGGGGGCCGGGCAATGAGCAGTTCTTC CASSDSGGPGNEQFF
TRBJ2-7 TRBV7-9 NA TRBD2 TGTGCCAGCAGCCATACTAGCGGGGTCCACTACGAGCAGTACTTC CASSHTSGVHYEQYF
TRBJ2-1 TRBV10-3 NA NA TGTGCCATCATGCGGGACGGTTCCTACAATGAGCAGTTCTTC CAIMRDGSYNEQFF
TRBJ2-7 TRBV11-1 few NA TGTGCCAGCAGCTTTGGCAGGGGCCCTTACGAGCAGTACTTC CASSFGRGPYEQYF
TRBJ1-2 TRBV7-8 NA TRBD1 TGTGCCAGCAGCCCGACAGGGGGAGAGGCTTGGGGTGGCTACACCTTC CASSPTGGEAWGGYTF
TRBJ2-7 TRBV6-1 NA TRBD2 TGTGCCAGCAGCGAATTTGCTGGCGGGGGTTCCTACGAGCAGTACTTC CASSEFAGGGSYEQYF
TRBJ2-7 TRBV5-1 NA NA TGCGCCAGCAGCTTGGCAGGTTCCTACGAGCAGTACTTC CASSLAGSYEQYF
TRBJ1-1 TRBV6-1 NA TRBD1 TGTGCCAGCTCCCAGACAGGGACCTACACTGAAGCTTTCTTT CASSQTGTYTEAFF
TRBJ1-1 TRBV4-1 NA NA TGCGCCAGCAGCCAAGGCAGGACAGCCTACCCGAACACTGAAGCTTTCTTT CASSQGRTAYPNTEAFF
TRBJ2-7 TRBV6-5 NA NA TGTGCCAGCAGTTACGCGGAATTCTACGAGCAGTACTTC CASSYAEFYEQYF
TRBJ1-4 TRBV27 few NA TGTGCCAGCAGTTTAGGGGTAGGAGGTGAAAAACTGTTTTTT CASSLGVGGEKLFF